Following are 21 T cell receptor beta chains from one sample sequenced in a study of blood T cell repertoires in COVID-19. TCRdb's copy holds only in-frame clones and misses some; the assay was immunoSEQ multiplex PCR. This table has approximately 490,000 clones, 80% to 90% appearing once. The specimen sequenced was PBMCs or T cells enriched from blood (not recorded which). These receptors all come from a woman aged 60 to 75 who had recovered from COVID-19.

This chain joins TRBV7-8 and TRBJ1-5, with TRBD1 identical over 7 bases. J lost 7 bases, V lost 7 bases, and 10 bases had no gene match. CDR1 and CDR2 from the germline V gene are SGHVS and FQNEAQ. CDR3 length equals 14 residues. The CDR3 coding sequence is TGTGCCAGCACCGTCGACAGGGATCGGCAGCCCCAGCATTTT. The encoded protein is CASTVDRDRQPQHF.

The chain couples TRBV5-6 to TRBJ1-2, with D hard to call. CDR1 and CDR2 from the germline V gene are SGHDT and YYEEEE. CDR3 length: 13 residues. V was pared by 7 bases and J by 2 bases, with 12 bases between. CDR3 loop: CASLSGTNYGYTF. The CDR3 nucleotides are TGTGCCAGCTTGTCGGGAACGAACTATGGCTACACCTTC.

The chain employs TRBV3-1 (or the pseudogene TRBV3-2) and TRBJ1-6, with 9 positions matching TRBD1. CDR3 length: 13 residues. V was clipped by 2 bases and J by 10 bases; unmatched bases: 0. In germline, CDR1 is LGHDT, CDR2 YNNKEL (reference sequence). CDR3 region: CASSQTGGSPLHF. The CDR3 nucleotides are TGTGCCAGCAGCCAAACAGGGGGCTCACCCCTCCACTTT.

The chain employs TRBV2 and TRBJ2-7; possible D gene TRBD2, 6 bases. The V and J ends lost 4 bases and 4 bases respectively, with 17 bases between them. The CDR3 runs 15 residues. Germline CDR1 is SNHLY and CDR2 is FYNNEI. The CDR3: CASSVRLVPLYEQYF. DNA of the CDR3: TGTGCCAGCAGTGTCCGACTAGTCCCCCTTTACGAGCAGTACTTC.

This clone was found once. CDR3 region: CATSDPTGGATDTQYF. The CDR3 region has the DNA TGTGCCACCAGTGACCCTACAGGGGGCGCCACAGATACGCAGTATTTT. V is TRBV24-1 and J is TRBJ2-3; the match to TRBD1 covers 9 bases. This CDR3 has 16 residues. Germline assignment: CDR1 KGHDR and CDR2 SFDVKD. V gave up 4 bases and J gave up 2 bases; unmatched junction bases: 6.

Written as DNA, the CDR3 is TGCGCCAGCAGCTTGGAGGCAGGGCCTCCCTACAATGAGCAGTTCTTC. This gives the protein CASSLEAGPPYNEQFF. The chain combines TRBV5-1 with TRBJ2-1; D might be TRBD1 (5 bases). Trimming removed 0 bases at V and 2 bases at J, with 12 bases between. This CDR3 has 16 residues. Germline V lookup: CDR1 SGHRS, CDR2 YFSETQ.

Only one count was recorded for this clone. The chain is built from TRBV7-9 and TRBJ1-5, with TRBD1 matching 9 bases. The J segment lost 0 bases and the V segment lost 4 bases, leaving 10 bases of the junction unmatched. In germline, CDR1 is SEHNR, CDR2 FQNEAQ (reference sequence). The CDR3 sequence is 18 residues long. CDR3 coding DNA: TGTGCCAGCAGCTCATCGCCACAGGGGGCGATTAGCAATCAGCCCCAGCATTTT. It specifies CASSSSPQGAISNQPQHF.

This clone was counted a single time. The chain combines TRBV13 with TRBJ2-7, with 11 bases matching TRBD2. J lost 7 bases, V lost 0 bases, and 5 bases had no gene match. Per the germline V gene, CDR1 is PRHDT and CDR2 is FYEKMQ (reference sequence). The CDR3 covers 15 residues. DNA of the CDR3: TGTGCCAGCAGCTTAGGCCGACTAGCGGGGAGGGAGCAGTACTTC. This sequence encodes CASSLGRLAGREQYF. The complete variable domain, with remaining parts taken from reference TRBV13 and TRBJ2-7, reads AAGVIQSPRHLIKEKRETATLKCYPIPRHDTVYWYQQGPGQDPQFLISFYEKMQSDKGSIPDRFSAQQFSDYHSELNMSSLELGDSALYFCASSLGRLAGREQYFGPGTRLTVT.

Only a few counts were recorded for this clone. This chain connects TRBV12-3 or TRBV12-4 to TRBJ1-4, with a tentative D call TRBD1 (6 bases). The CDR3 has 13 amino acids. V shed 5 bases and J shed 7 bases, with 11 bases lying between them. CDR3 coding DNA: TGTGCCAGCAGTCCACAGGGTCTTGAAAAACTGTTTTTT. Translation: CASSPQGLEKLFF.

The chain is built from TRBV30 and TRBJ2-3; possible D gene TRBD2, 5 bases. The CDR3 spans 12 residues. CDR1 is GTSNPN and CDR2 is SVGIG in the germline V gene (reference sequence). Trimming removed 0 bases from V and 5 bases from J, with 6 bases in between. CDR3 DNA: TGTGCCTGGAGTGTACTAGGAGATACGCAGTATTTT. Its translation is CAWSVLGDTQYF.

This clone was recorded once. The sample carries other DNA sequences with the same CDR3. The rearrangement joins TRBV6-5 to TRBJ1-1; D not certain. V shed 8 bases and J shed 4 bases, with 8 bases lying between them. The CDR3 is 11 amino acids. Germline loops: CDR1 MNHEY, CDR2 SVGAGI. The CDR3 sequence is CASRQGTEAFF. The DNA for the CDR3 is TGTGCCAGCCGACAAGGCACTGAAGCTTTCTTT.

This chain joins TRBV15 and TRBJ1-5; D remains unclear. This CDR3 contains 16 residues. The germline V and J ends were trimmed by 3 bases and 0 bases, with 12 bases remaining between them. Germline-derived CDR1 and CDR2 are LNHNV and YYDKDF (reference sequence). CDR3 DNA: TGTGCCACCAGCAGCGTCCTTAGAGATAGCAATCAGCCCCAGCATTTT. Its translation: CATSSVLRDSNQPQHF.

The chain has TRBV3-1 (or the pseudogene TRBV3-2) and TRBJ1-2; D call uncertain. Trimming removed 1 base from V and 8 bases from J, with 20 bases in between. This CDR3 comprises 16 residues. From germline, CDR1 is LGHDT and CDR2 YNNKEL (reference sequence). CDR3 DNA: TGTGCCAGCAGCCAAGCGGCGACCAGGAAATCTCCGGGCTACACCTTC. Translation: CASSQAATRKSPGYTF.

In nucleotides, the CDR3 is TGTGCCAGCCGCGGTAGTCAAGGGCAGTACGTC. It translates to CASRGSQGQYV. This rearrangement joins TRBV27 to TRBJ2-7; D uncertain. This CDR3 is 11 amino acids long. Trimming took off 8 bases at V and 9 bases at J, with 14 bases between the two ends. The germline CDR1 and CDR2 sequences are MNHEY and SMNVEV (reference sequence).

The chain couples TRBV4-1 to TRBJ2-7; 10 bases line up with TRBD2. The junction had 15 bases not matched to a gene; V was cut back by 1 base and J by 0 bases. The CDR3 covers 20 residues. Germline assignment: CDR1 MGHRA and CDR2 YSYEKL. CDR3 in amino acids: CASSQGWPASGGLSSYEQYV. CDR3 coding DNA: TGCGCCAGCAGCCAAGGGTGGCCGGCTAGCGGGGGCCTCAGCTCCTACGAGCAGTACGTC.

The rearrangement uses TRBV6-6 and TRBJ2-3; the D is unclear. V lost 6 bases and J lost 0, with 13 bases in between. The CDR3 covers 15 residues. Germline assignment: CDR1 MNHNY and CDR2 SVGAGI (reference sequence). The CDR3 sequence is CASSPGSASTDTQYF. The DNA of the CDR3 is TGTGCCAGCAGCCCCGGGTCGGCCAGCACAGATACGCAGTATTTT.

The chain employs TRBV25-1 and TRBJ1-2; tentative D call: TRBD1 (6 bases). V dropped 6 bases and J dropped 3 bases, with 14 bases sitting between them. This CDR3 has 14 amino acids. Germline lookup yields CDR1 MGHDK and CDR2 SYGVNS. The CDR3 sequence: CASSPGRGDYGYTF. CDR3 coding DNA: TGTGCCAGCAGCCCCGGGAGGGGGGACTATGGCTACACCTTC.

This rearrangement joins TRBV7-2 to TRBJ1-2, with TRBD1 as a possible D gene (5 bases). CDR1 and CDR2 from the germline V gene are SGHTA and FQGNSA. This CDR3 has 15 residues. Deletions cut 1 base from V and 8 bases from J, with 17 bases between. The CDR3 region has the DNA TGTGCCAGCAGCTTAGGTGGGGCTAGGGGTGGGGGCTACACCTTC. Its protein is CASSLGGARGGGYTF.

The chain has TRBV19 and TRBJ1-1; D call uncertain. V was clipped by 7 bases and J by 1 base, with 10 bases between them. Looked up from germline, CDR1 is LNHDA and CDR2 is SQIVND (reference sequence). This CDR3 spans 13 amino acids. The CDR3 DNA follows: TGTGCCAGTATTAGTCCCTCGAACACTGAAGCTTTCTTT. Translating gives CASISPSNTEAFF.

The chain employs TRBV6-5 and TRBJ2-3; 14 bases match TRBD2. The ends lost 6 bases at V and 4 bases at J; junction bases unmatched: 3. The V gene's germline CDR1 is MNHEY and CDR2 SVGAGI. This CDR3 is 15 amino acids long. CDR3 sequence: CASRPTSGGADTQYF. The CDR3 DNA follows: TGTGCCAGCAGACCGACTAGCGGGGGGGCAGATACGCAGTATTTT.

This clone appeared a few times. J is TRBJ1-6 and V is TRBV27, with 7 bases identical to TRBD1. Germline CDR1 MNHEY, CDR2 SMNVEV (reference sequence). This CDR3 region has 14 residues. V lost 6 bases, J lost 6 bases, and 5 bases stayed unmatched. The CDR3 protein is CASRPDRTNSPLHF. CDR3 sequence (DNA): TGTGCCAGCAGGCCGGACAGGACTAATTCACCCCTCCACTTT.